The T cell receptor (beta chain) under discussion was sequenced for a study of blood T cell repertoires in COVID-19. Trimming took 2 bases from V and 2 from J, leaving 9 bases between them. Looked up from germline, CDR1 is KGHSH and CDR2 is LQKENI. The CDR3 contains 14 residues. Recovery meant two consecutive negative NP/OP PCR tests, professional clearance, or resolved symptoms. Sequencing was performed with immunoSEQ multiplex PCR; in TCRdb, only in-frame clones are kept and a portion is missing. This sample has hundreds of thousands of clones, with about 83% found just once. This clonotype originated in a woman in her thirties or forties who had recovered from COVID-19. The genes are TRBV18 and TRBJ2-5; D uncertain. Sequencing was done on a sample of PBMCs or T cells enriched from blood (not recorded which). CDR3: CASSPLNGQETQYF. The DNA for the CDR3 is TGTGCCAGCTCACCATTGAACGGGCAAGAGACCCAGTACTTC.